This passage covers 2 T cell receptor beta chains from one sample sequenced in a study of T-cell memory formation after mild COVID-19. TCRdb itself ran the 5' RACE reads through MiXCR, one entry per CDR3 protein. The table includes about 140,000 distinct CDR3 sequences, 6% to 6.5% detected once. The sample taken for sequencing was PBMCs or a T cell subset sorted from them (not recorded which). The receptors stem from an adult woman who had mild COVID-19 (a few samples of this study predate the infection). Cell type and time point are not known.

This clonotype was recorded many times. The chain has TRBV15 and TRBJ2-5, with TRBD1 matching 10 bases. This CDR3 has 16 amino acids. Unmatched junction bases numbered 12, after V lost 3 bases and J lost 8 bases. CDR1 and CDR2 from the germline V gene are LNHNV and YYDKDF (reference sequence). DNA for the CDR3: TGTGCCACCAGCAGCGCGCGAGCCGGGACAGGGGTTACCCAGTACTTC. Translated: CATSSARAGTGVTQYF.

The table lists this clonotype with a few counts. V usage is TRBV7-2 and J usage is TRBJ1-5; TRBD1 is a possible D gene (6 bases). The CDR3 sequence is 14 residues long. V dropped 5 bases and J dropped 1 base, with 9 bases sitting between them. Germline V gene lookup returns CDR1 SGHTA and CDR2 FQGNSA. The CDR3 reads CASSIGQSNQPQHF. CDR3 nucleotides: TGTGCCAGCAGCATCGGACAGAGCAATCAGCCCCAGCATTTT.